The present entry profiles one T cell receptor (beta chain) with its context. Profiling relied on immunoSEQ multiplex PCR, and the TCRdb table lists in-frame clones only, not all of them. Of some 220,000 clones listed, 85% are singletons. The CDR3 has 11 residues. Germline V lookup: CDR1 DFQATT, CDR2 SNEGSKA (reference sequence). Trimming removed 5 bases at V and 5 bases at J, with 8 bases between. The data are from a study of blood T cell repertoires in COVID-19. Study in general: From T cells, B-cell-depleted T cells, or PBMCs came the material, which was cDNA or gDNA.

Sequencing input: peripheral blood. This chain links TRBV20-1 with TRBJ2-3; D remains unclear. The sequence was collected from a woman in her sixties or seventies with active or convalescent COVID-19. CDR3 residues: CSALAQDTQYF. The CDR3 nucleotides are TGCAGTGCTTTAGCCCAAGATACGCAGTATTTT.